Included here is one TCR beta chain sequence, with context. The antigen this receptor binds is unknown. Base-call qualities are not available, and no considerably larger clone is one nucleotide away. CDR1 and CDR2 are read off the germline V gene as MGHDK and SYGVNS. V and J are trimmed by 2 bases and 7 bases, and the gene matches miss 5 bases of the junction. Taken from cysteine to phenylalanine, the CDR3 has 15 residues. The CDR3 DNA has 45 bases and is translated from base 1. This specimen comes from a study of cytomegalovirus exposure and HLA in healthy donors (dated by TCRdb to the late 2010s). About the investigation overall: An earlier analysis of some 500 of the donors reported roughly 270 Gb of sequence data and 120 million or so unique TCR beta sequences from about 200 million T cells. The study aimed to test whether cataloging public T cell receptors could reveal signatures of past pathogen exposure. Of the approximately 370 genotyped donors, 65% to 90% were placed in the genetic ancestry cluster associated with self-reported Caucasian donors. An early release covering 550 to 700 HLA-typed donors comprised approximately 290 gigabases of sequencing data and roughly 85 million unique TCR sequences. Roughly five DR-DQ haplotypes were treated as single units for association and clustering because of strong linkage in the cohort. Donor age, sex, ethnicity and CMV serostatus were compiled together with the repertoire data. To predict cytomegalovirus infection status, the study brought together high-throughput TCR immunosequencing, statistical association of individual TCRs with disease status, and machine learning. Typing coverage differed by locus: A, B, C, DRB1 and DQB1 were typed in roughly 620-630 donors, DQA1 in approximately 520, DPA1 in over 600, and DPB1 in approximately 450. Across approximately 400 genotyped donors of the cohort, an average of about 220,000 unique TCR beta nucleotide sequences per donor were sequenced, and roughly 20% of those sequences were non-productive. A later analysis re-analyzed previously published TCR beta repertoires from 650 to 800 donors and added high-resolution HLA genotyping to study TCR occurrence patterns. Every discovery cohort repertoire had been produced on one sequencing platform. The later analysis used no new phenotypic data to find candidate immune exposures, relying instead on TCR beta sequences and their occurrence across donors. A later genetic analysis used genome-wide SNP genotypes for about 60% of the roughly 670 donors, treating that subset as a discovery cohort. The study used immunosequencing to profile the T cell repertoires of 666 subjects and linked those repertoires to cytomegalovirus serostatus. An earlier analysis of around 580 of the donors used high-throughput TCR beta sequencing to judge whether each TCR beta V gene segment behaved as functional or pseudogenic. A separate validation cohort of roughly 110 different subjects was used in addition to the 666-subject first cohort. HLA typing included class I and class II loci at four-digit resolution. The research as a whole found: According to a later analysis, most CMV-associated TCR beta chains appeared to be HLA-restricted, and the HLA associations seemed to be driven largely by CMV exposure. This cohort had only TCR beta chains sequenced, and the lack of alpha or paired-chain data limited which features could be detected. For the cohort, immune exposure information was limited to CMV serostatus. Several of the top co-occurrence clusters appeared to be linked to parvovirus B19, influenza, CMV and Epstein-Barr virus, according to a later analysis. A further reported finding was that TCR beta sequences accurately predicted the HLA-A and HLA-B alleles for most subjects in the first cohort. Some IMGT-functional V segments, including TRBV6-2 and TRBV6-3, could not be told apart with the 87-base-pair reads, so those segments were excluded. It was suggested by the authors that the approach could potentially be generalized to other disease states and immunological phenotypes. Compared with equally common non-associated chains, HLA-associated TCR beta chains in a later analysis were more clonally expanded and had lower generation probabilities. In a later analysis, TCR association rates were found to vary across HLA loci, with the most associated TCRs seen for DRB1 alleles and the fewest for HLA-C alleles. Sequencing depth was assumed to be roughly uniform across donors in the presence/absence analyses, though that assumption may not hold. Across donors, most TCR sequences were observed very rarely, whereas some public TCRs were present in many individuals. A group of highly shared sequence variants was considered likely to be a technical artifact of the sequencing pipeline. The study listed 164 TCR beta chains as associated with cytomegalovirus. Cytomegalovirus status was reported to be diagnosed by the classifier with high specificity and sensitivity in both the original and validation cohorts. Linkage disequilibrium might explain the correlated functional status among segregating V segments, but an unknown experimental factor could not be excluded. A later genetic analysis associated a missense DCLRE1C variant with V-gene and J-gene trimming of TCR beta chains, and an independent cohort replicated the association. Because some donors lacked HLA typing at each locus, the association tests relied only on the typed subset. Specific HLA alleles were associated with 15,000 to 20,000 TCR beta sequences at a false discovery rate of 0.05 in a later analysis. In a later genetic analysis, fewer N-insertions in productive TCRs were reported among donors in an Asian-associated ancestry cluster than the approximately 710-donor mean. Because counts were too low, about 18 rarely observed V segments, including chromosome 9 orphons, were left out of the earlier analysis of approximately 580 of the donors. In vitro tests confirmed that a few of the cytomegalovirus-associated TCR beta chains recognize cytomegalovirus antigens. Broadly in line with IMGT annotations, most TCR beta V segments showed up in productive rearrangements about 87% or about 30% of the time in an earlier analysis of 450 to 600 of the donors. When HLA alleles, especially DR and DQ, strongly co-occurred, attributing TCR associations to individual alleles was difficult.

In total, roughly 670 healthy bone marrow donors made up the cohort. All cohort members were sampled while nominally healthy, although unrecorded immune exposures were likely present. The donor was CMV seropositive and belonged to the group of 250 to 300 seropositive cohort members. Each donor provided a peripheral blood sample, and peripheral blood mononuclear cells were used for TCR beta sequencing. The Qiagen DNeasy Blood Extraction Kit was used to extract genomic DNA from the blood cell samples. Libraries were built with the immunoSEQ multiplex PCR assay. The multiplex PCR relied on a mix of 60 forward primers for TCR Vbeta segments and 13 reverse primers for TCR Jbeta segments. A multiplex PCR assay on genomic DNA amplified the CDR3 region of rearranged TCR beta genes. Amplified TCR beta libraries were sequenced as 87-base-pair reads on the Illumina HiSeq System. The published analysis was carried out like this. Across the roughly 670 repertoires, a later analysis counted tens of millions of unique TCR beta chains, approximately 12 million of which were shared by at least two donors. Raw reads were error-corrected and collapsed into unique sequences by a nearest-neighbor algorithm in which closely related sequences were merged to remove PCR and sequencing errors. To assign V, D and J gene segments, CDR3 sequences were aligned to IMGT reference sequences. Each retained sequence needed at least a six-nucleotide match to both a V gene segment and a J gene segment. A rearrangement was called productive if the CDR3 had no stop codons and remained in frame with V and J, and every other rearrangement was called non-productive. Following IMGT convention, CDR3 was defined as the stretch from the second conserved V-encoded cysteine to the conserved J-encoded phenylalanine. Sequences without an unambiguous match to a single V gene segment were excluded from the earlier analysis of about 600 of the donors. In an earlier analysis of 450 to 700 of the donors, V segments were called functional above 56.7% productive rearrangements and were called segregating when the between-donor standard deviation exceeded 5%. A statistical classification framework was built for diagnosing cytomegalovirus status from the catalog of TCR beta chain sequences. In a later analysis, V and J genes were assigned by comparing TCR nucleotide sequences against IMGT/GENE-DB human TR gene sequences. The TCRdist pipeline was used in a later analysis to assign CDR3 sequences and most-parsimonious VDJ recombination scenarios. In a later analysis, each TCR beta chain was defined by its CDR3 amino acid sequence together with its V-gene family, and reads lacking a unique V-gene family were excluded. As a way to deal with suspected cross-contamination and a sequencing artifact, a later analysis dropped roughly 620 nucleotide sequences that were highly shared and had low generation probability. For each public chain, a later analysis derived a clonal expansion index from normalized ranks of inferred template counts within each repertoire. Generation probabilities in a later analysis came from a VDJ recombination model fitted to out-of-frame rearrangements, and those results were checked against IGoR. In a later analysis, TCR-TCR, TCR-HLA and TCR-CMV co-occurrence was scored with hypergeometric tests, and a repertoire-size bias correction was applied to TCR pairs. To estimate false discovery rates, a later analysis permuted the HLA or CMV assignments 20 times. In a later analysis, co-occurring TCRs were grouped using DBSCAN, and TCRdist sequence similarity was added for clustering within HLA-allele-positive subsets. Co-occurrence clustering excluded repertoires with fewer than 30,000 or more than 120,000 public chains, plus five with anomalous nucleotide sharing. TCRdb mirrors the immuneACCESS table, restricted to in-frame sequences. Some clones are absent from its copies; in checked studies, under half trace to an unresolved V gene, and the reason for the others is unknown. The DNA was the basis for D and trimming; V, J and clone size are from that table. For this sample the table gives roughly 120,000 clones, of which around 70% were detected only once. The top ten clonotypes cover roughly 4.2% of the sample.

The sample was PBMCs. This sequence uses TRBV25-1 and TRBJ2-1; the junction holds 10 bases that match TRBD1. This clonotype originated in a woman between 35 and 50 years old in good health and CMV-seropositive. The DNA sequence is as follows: TGTGCCAGCAGTGAACGCGGGACAGGGGTGAATGAGCAGTTCTTC. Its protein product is CASSERGTGVNEQFF.